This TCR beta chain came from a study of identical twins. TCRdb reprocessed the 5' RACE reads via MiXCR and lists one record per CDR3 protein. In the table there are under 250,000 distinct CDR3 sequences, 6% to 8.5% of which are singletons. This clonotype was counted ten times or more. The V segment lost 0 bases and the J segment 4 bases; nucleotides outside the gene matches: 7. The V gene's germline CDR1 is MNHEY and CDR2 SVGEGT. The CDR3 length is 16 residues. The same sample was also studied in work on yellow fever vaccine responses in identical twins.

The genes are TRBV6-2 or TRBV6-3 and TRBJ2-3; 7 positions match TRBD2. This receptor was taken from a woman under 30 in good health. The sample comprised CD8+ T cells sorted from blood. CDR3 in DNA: TGTGCCAGCAGTTACTCGACGGCTAGCGGTCCAGATACGCAGTATTTT. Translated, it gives CASSYSTASGPDTQYF.